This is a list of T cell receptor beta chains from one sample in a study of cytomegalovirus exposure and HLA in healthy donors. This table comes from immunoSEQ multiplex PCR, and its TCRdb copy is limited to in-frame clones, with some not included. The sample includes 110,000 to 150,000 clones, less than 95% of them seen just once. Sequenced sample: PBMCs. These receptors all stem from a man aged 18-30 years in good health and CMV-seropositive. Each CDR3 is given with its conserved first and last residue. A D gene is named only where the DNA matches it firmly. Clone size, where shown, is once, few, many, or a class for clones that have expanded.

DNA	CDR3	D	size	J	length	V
TGTGCCAGCAGTCCTAGCGGCCACACAGATACGCAGTATTTT	CASSPSGHTDTQYF	TRBD2	-	TRBJ2-3	14	TRBV28
TGTGCCAGCAGTTTATTAGGGGGAGGGTACGCCTACGAGCAGTACTTC	CASSLLGGGYAYEQYF	-	-	TRBJ2-7	16	TRBV27
TGTGCCAGCAGTTTATTAACAGGGGGCGGTCAGCCCCAGCATTTT	CASSLLTGGGQPQHF	TRBD1	-	TRBJ1-5	15	TRBV28
TGTGCCAGCAGCTTAACCCCACCGATTAGATTCCCTTACAATGAGCAGTTCTTC	CASSLTPPIRFPYNEQFF	-	-	TRBJ2-1	18	TRBV7-3
TGTGCCAGCAGCTTAAACAGGCGCACTGAAGCTTTCTTT	CASSLNRRTEAFF	-	-	TRBJ1-1	13	TRBV7-7
TGTGCCAGCAGACAGTCCCGCGACACTGAAGCTTTCTTT	CASRQSRDTEAFF	-	-	TRBJ1-1	13	TRBV11-3
TGTGCCAGCAGACCCAGACAGGGGGTGAACACTGAAGCTTTCTTT	CASRPRQGVNTEAFF	TRBD1	-	TRBJ1-1	15	TRBV2
TGTGCCAGCAGTGTCTACAGGGGGGATACGCAGTATTTT	CASSVYRGDTQYF	TRBD1	-	TRBJ2-3	13	TRBV6-1
TGTGCCAGCAGTTTCTCGGGGGTGCTGAACACTGAAGCTTTCTTT	CASSFSGVLNTEAFF	-	-	TRBJ1-1	15	TRBV28
TGCAGTGCTCCCGCGACAGGGGGTTACCTCTTT	CSAPATGGYLF	TRBD1	-	TRBJ1-1	11	TRBV20-1
TGCGCCAGCAGCTGGGGGACTAGCGGGCTGATAGCCAAAAACATTCAGTACTTC	CASSWGTSGLIAKNIQYF	TRBD2	-	TRBJ2-4	18	TRBV5-1
TGTGCCAGCAGCCCAACCGGGACAGGGAGCACAGATACGCAGTATTTT	CASSPTGTGSTDTQYF	TRBD1	-	TRBJ2-3	16	TRBV7-8
TGTGCCAGCAGCTGGGGGGATCAGCCCCAGCATTTT	CASSWGDQPQHF	-	-	TRBJ1-5	12	TRBV7-8
TGTGCCAGCAGCCCACTAGGGAGAACCGGGGAGCTGTTTTTT	CASSPLGRTGELFF	-	-	TRBJ2-2	14	TRBV7-8
TGTGCCAGCAGCCCACAGGGTGACACCGGGGAGCTGTTTTTT	CASSPQGDTGELFF	-	-	TRBJ2-2	14	TRBV7-2
TGTGCCAGCAGCGTGACAGGGGAGTCCTACGAGCAGTACTTC	CASSVTGESYEQYF	TRBD1	-	TRBJ2-7	14	TRBV6-6
TGCAGCGTTAGGACAGGCGGGTACTACGAGCAGTACTTC	CSVRTGGYYEQYF	TRBD1	-	TRBJ2-7	13	TRBV29-1
TGCGCCAGCAGCTTTAGGACTAGCGGGACCTACAATGAGCAGTTCTTC	CASSFRTSGTYNEQFF	TRBD2	-	TRBJ2-1	16	TRBV5-1
TGTGCCAGCAGTTTGTCCAGGGTCTCCTACGAGCAGTACTTC	CASSLSRVSYEQYF	-	-	TRBJ2-7	14	TRBV27
TGTGCCAGCAGTCTTACCGGGACTGCCAACAATGAGCAGTTCTTC	CASSLTGTANNEQFF	-	-	TRBJ2-1	15	TRBV7-9
TGTGCCAGCAGCACAGCGGGAAGCACAGATACGCAGTATTTT	CASSTAGSTDTQYF	TRBD2	-	TRBJ2-3	14	TRBV27
TGTGCCAGCAGCTTGCGGACAGACTATGGCTACACCTTC	CASSLRTDYGYTF	-	few	TRBJ1-2	13	TRBV5-8
TGTGCCAGCACCAGGGAGGGTACATCATCCTACGAGCAGTACTTC	CASTREGTSSYEQYF	TRBD2	-	TRBJ2-7	15	TRBV27
TGTGCCAGCAGCTTGGATGGAGGATTTGACTATGGCTACACCTTC	CASSLDGGFDYGYTF	-	-	TRBJ1-2	15	TRBV5-4
TGTGCCAGCAGCTCTTCGGCGGATCCTTACAATGAGCAGTTCTTC	CASSSSADPYNEQFF	-	-	TRBJ2-1	15	TRBV9
TGCGCCAGCAGCTTGGTGGACTTACGCACAGATACGCAGTATTTT	CASSLVDLRTDTQYF	-	-	TRBJ2-3	15	TRBV5-1
TGCGCCAGCAGCTTGACAGGGGGGGACAATGAGCAGTTCTTC	CASSLTGGDNEQFF	-	-	TRBJ2-1	14	TRBV5-1
TGTGCCAGCAGCCCCCAGACAGGGTTTGCTACCACGCAGTATTTT	CASSPQTGFATTQYF	TRBD1	-	TRBJ2-3	15	TRBV7-9
TGTGCCAGCAACACAGGGGACTACGAGCAGTACTTC	CASNTGDYEQYF	TRBD1	-	TRBJ2-7	12	TRBV28
TGTGCCAGCAGCTTGGGGCCAGGGGGCGGCGAGCAGTACTTC	CASSLGPGGGEQYF	TRBD1	-	TRBJ2-7	14	TRBV5-6
TGTGCCAGCAGCTTAGGGGGACGAGGGGGCTACGAGCAGTACTTC	CASSLGGRGGYEQYF	-	-	TRBJ2-7	15	TRBV11-2
TGTGCCACCAGTTTAAGGGTAGCGTATTCCTACGAGCAGTACTTC	CATSLRVAYSYEQYF	-	-	TRBJ2-7	15	TRBV15
TGTGCCAGCAGGCCAGGGTGGCCAGATACGCAGTATTTT	CASRPGWPDTQYF	-	-	TRBJ2-3	13	TRBV2
TGTGCCAGCAACCTAGGGACAGGGAAGGAAGCTTTCTTT	CASNLGTGKEAFF	TRBD1	-	TRBJ1-1	13	TRBV6-1
TGTGCCAGCAGCCTATACAGCGGGAGGCCAGATACGCAGTATTTT	CASSLYSGRPDTQYF	TRBD2	few	TRBJ2-3	15	TRBV7-6
TGTGCCAGCAGCCAGGGGGGTGGGGCCTTCCTGAACACCGGGGAGCTGTTTTTT	CASSQGGGAFLNTGELFF	-	-	TRBJ2-2	18	TRBV7-6
TGCGCCAGCGGTACCACGGGACTAGCGGGGCTCAATGAGCAGTTCTTC	CASGTTGLAGLNEQFF	TRBD2	-	TRBJ2-1	16	TRBV5-1
TGCGCCAGCAACCCGGGACTAGCGGCCTACAATGAGCAGTTCTTC	CASNPGLAAYNEQFF	TRBD2	-	TRBJ2-1	15	TRBV5-1
TGCAGTGCTAGCCCTAGGAGCGAGCAGTACTTC	CSASPRSEQYF	-	-	TRBJ2-7	11	TRBV20-1
TGTGCCAGCAGAAAATTCTTAGGTCCCGGGAACTTGAACACTGAAGCTTTCTTT	CASRKFLGPGNLNTEAFF	-	-	TRBJ1-1	18	TRBV28
TGTGCCAGCAGCCTGACTAGCGGCATTCCCTACGAGCAGTACTTC	CASSLTSGIPYEQYF	TRBD2	-	TRBJ2-7	15	TRBV27
TGTGCCTGGAGCTCAGGGGTAGAAAAACTGTTTTTT	CAWSSGVEKLFF	-	-	TRBJ1-4	12	TRBV30
TGCGCCAGCAAGGATCAGGGGGCAGGAGATACGCAGTATTTT	CASKDQGAGDTQYF	TRBD1	-	TRBJ2-3	14	TRBV5-1
TGTGCCAGTAGTCTTCCGACAGGTTCCCCTCCCCAGCATTTT	CASSLPTGSPPQHF	-	-	TRBJ1-5	14	TRBV19
TGTGCCAGCAGCGTATCAGGGTGGGACCAAGAGACCCAGTACTTC	CASSVSGWDQETQYF	-	-	TRBJ2-5	15	TRBV9
TGTGCCAGCAAATGGCGAAGCGGGAGGTGGAATACGCAGTATTTT	CASKWRSGRWNTQYF	TRBD2	-	TRBJ2-3	15	TRBV2